This TCR beta chain derives from a study of Ad26.COV2.S vaccination and SARS-CoV-2 variants. Some clones are missing from TCRdb's copy, which holds only in-frame ones; the method was immunoSEQ multiplex PCR. The table records 350,000 to 500,000 clones, 89% of them present only once. Documented treatment: roughly 19 received Ad26.COV2.S at low or high dose, single or two shots; 5 received placebo; per-sample allocation not given. The samples date from day 63 after the first vaccine or placebo injection. Wuhan-strain SARS-CoV-2 spike was expressed by the Ad26 vector that made up the vaccine. Deletions cut 5 bases from V and 6 bases from J, with 10 bases between. This CDR3 has 12 amino acids. CDR1 is SGHAT and CDR2 is FQNNGV in the germline V gene.

This receptor was obtained from a person between 18 and 65 years old who received the Ad26.COV2.S COVID-19 vaccine or a placebo. The sequencing used peripheral blood, collected in a trial of Ad26.COV2.S vaccine versus placebo. The chain is built from TRBV11-2 and TRBJ1-2, with D unclear. CDR3 bases: TGTGCCAGCAGCGCTCAAGCGAATGGCTACACCTTC. Its translation is CASSAQANGYTF. Based on the CDR3 plus reference TRBV11-2 and TRBJ1-2, the full variable domain is EAGVAQSPRYKIIEKRQSVAFWCNPISGHATLYWYQQILGQGPKLLIQFQNNGVVDDSQLPKDRFSAERLKGVDSTLKIQPAKLEDSAVYLCASSAQANGYTFGSGTRLTVV.